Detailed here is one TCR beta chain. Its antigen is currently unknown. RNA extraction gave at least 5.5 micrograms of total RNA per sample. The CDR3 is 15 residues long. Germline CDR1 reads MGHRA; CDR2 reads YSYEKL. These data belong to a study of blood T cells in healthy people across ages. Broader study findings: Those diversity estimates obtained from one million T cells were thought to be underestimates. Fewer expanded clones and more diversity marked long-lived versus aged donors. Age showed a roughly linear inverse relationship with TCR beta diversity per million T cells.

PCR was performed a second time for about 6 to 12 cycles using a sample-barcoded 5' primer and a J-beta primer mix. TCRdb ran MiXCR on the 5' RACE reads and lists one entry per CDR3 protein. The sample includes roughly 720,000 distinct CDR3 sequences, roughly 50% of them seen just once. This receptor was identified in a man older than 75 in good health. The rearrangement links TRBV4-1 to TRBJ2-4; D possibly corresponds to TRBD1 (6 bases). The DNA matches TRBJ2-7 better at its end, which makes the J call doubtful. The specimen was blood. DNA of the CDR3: TGCGCCAGCAGCCAAGAGGGCAGGGGCTGTTACGAGCAGTACTTC. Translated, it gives CASSQEGRGCYEQYF.